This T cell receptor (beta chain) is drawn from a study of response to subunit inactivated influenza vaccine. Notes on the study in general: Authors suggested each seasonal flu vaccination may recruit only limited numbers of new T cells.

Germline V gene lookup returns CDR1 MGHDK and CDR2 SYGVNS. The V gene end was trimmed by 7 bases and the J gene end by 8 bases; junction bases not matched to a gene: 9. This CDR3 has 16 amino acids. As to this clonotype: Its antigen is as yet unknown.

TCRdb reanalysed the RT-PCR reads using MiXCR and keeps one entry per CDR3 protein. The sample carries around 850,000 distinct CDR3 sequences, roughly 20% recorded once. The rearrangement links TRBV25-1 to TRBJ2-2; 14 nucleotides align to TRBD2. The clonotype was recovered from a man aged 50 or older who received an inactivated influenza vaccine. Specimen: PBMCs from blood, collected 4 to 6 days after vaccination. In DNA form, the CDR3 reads TGTGCCAGCACGAACACCGGGACTAGCGGGAGAGGGGAGCTGTTTTTT. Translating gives CASTNTGTSGRGELFF. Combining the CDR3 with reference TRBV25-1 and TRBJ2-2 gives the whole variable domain EADIYQTPRYLVIGTGKKITLECSQTMGHDKMYWYQQDPGMELHLIHYSYGVNSTEKGDLSSESTVSRIRTEHFPLTLESARPSHTSQYLCASTNTGTSGRGELFFGEGSRLTVL.